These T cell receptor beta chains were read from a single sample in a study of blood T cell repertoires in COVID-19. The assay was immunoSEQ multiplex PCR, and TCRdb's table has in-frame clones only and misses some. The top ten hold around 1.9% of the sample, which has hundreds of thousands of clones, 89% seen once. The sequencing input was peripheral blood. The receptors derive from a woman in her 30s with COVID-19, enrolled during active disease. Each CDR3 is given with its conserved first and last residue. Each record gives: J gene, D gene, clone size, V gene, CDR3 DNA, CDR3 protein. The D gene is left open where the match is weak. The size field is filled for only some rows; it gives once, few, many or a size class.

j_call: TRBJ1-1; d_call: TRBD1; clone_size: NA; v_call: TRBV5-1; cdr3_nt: TGCGCCAGCAGGACAGGGGACGGGAACACTGAAGCTTTCTTT; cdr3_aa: CASRTGDGNTEAFF
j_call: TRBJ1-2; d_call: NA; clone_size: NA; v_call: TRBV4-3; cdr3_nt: TGCGCCAGCAGCCAACACAGGGTCTGGAATGGCTACACCTTC; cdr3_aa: CASSQHRVWNGYTF
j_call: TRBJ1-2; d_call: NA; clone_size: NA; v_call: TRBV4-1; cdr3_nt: TGCGCCAGCAGCCAAGCCCTAGGAGGAGGGAAAAGCGCCAACTATGGCTACACCTTC; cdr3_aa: CASSQALGGGKSANYGYTF
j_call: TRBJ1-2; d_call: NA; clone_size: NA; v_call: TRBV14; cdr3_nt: TGTGCCAGCAGCCTACAGCCTAACTATGGCTACACCTTC; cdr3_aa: CASSLQPNYGYTF
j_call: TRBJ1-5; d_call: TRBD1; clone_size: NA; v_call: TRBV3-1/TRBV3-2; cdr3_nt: TGTGCCAGCAGCCAAGAAGGGACAGATAATCAGCCCCAGCATTTT; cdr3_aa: CASSQEGTDNQPQHF
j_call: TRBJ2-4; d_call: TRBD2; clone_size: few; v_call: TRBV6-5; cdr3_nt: TGTGCCAGCATTGGGGGGGACAAAAACATTCAGTACTTC; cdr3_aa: CASIGGDKNIQYF
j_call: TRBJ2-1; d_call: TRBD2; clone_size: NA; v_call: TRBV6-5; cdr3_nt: TGTGCCAGCAGTCCGACCCGAGGGCGGGGGGAGCAGTTCTTC; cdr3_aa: CASSPTRGRGEQFF
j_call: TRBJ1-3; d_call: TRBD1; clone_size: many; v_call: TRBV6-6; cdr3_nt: TGTGCCAGCGGGGACAGGCCCTCTGGAAACACCATATATTTT; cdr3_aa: CASGDRPSGNTIYF
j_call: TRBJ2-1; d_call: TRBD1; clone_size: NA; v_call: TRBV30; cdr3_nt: TGTGCCTGGAGGGAGGGACAGGCAGGCTACAATGAGCAGTTCTTC; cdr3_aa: CAWREGQAGYNEQFF
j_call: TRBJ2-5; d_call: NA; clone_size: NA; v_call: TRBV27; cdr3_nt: TGTGCCAGCAGTCGGGACGGGACTGGGGAGACCCAGTACTTC; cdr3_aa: CASSRDGTGETQYF
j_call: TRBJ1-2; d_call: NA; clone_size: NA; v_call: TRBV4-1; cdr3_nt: TGCGCCAGCAGTACAATTGACAGCCTCTATGGCTACACCTTC; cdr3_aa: CASSTIDSLYGYTF
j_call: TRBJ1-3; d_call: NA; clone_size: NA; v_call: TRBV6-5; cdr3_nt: TGTGCCAGCAGTTACTCACCAGGCGCCCCTGAGAACACCATATATTTT; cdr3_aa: CASSYSPGAPENTIYF
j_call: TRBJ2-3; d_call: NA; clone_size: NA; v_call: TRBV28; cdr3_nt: TGTGCCAGCAGTTTTTCAGGCTTCGGCACAGATACGCAGTATTTT; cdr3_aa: CASSFSGFGTDTQYF
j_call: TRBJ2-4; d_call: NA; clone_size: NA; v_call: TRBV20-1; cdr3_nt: TGCAGTGCTAGAGATCCGCCAGGGATTTACTTC; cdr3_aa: CSARDPPGIYF
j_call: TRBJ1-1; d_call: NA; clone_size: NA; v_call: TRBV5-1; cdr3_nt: TGCGCCACAGCGACTGGGGAGTTCACTGAAGCTTTCTTT; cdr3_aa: CATATGEFTEAFF
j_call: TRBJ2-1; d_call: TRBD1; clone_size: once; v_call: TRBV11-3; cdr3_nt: TGTGCCAGCAGCCCGGACAGGGGAGGGTACAATGAGCAGTTCTTC; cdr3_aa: CASSPDRGGYNEQFF
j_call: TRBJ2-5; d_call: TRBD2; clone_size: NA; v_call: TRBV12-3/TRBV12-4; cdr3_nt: TGTGCCAGCAGTTTAAGCGGGGGAGAGACCCAGTACTTC; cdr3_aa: CASSLSGGETQYF
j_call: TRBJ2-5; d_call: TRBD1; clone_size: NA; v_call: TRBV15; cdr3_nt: TGTGCCACCCGGGACAGGGAATTCCCCCTGGAGACCCAGTACTTC; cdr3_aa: CATRDREFPLETQYF
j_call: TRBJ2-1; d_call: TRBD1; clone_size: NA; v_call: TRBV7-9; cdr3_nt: TGTGCCAGCAGCTTGACAGGGTCTAATGAGCAGTTCTTC; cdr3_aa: CASSLTGSNEQFF